These 25 T cell receptor beta chains were all obtained from the same sample, sequenced in a study of vaccination effects on CD4 cells after COVID-19. Sequencing followed a ViraFEST assay step that expanded antigen-specific CD4+ T cells with viral peptide pools. Cultured cells yielded isolated CD4+ T cells after about ten days. Absence of prior SARS-CoV-2 infection characterized the vaccine recipients, who showed negative nucleocapsid antibodies. Measured with immunoSEQ multiplex PCR; TCRdb has only the in-frame clones, and not every one. The sample contains fewer than 55,000 clones, 75% to 80% of which appear only once. These receptors' targets are unknown. The sequencing here drew on CD4+ T cells from PBMCs cultured with HCoV-OC43 spike peptides, taken before COVID-19 vaccination. This sample's subset: HCoV-OC43 spike overlapping peptide pool stimulation. The source of these receptors is a human donor who received a COVID-19 vaccine.

The V call is TRBV19, the J call TRBJ1-1, with TRBD1 identical over 9 bases. CDR1 and CDR2 (germline): LNHDA, SQIVND (reference sequence). Unmatched junction bases numbered 6, after V lost 4 bases and J lost 3 bases. The CDR3 has 15 amino acids. The CDR3 reads CASSKGRTGDTEAFF. In DNA form, the CDR3 reads TGTGCCAGTAGTAAAGGTAGGACAGGGGACACTGAAGCTTTCTTT. Looking up the rest from reference TRBV19 and TRBJ1-1 gives the full variable domain: DGGITQSPKYLFRKEGQNVTLSCEQNLNHDAMYWYRQDPGQGLRLIYYSQIVNDFQKGDIAEGYSVSREKKESFPLTVTSAQKNPTAFYLCASSKGRTGDTEAFFGQGTRLTVV.

The chain combines TRBV10-1 with TRBJ2-3; D gene ambiguous. V was cut by 11 bases and J by 4 bases, with 10 bases left in between. The CDR3 runs 11 residues. Germline lookup yields CDR1 WNHNN and CDR2 SYGVQD (reference sequence). This CDR3 reads CALPRPDTQYF. CDR3 bases: TGCGCCTTACCTAGGCCAGATACGCAGTATTTT.

The rearrangement joins TRBV27 to TRBJ1-2, with 10 bases lining up with TRBD1. The CDR3 spans 13 residues. Germline V gene sequence: CDR1 MNHEY, CDR2 SMNVEV (reference sequence). V lost 8 bases to trimming and J lost 4 bases; unmatched junction nucleotides: 4. For the CDR3, the DNA is TGTGCCAGCCGCCGGACAGGGGGCTATGGCTACACCTTC. It yields the protein CASRRTGGYGYTF.

This rearrangement joins TRBV25-1 to TRBJ1-4; no clear D. Germline V gene lookup returns CDR1 MGHDK and CDR2 SYGVNS. This CDR3 has 13 amino acids. With 0 bases removed from V and 4 bases from J, the gap between germline ends came to 3 bases. CDR3 sequence reads: CASSEYGNEKLFF. The CDR3 DNA follows: TGTGCCAGCAGTGAATATGGTAATGAAAAACTGTTTTTT.

The chain uses TRBV30 and TRBJ2-1; 11 bases line up with TRBD2. Trimming took 2 bases from V and 3 from J; bases not matched to a gene: 3. This CDR3 spans 15 amino acids. Germline loops: CDR1 GTSNPN, CDR2 SVGIG (reference sequence). Here the CDR3 reads CAWSSGLAVYNEQFF. The CDR3, as DNA: TGTGCCTGGAGTTCGGGACTAGCGGTCTACAATGAGCAGTTCTTC.

This clone was seen a handful of times. The chain uses TRBV19 and TRBJ1-1, with 9 bases identical to TRBD1. Trimming cost V 8 bases and J 0 bases; bases outside gene matches: 7. The CDR3 totals 15 residues. Germline V gives CDR1 LNHDA, CDR2 SQIVND (reference sequence). In nucleotides, the CDR3 is TGTGCCAGTCGCCGGGACAGGGTTATGAACACTGAAGCTTTCTTT. This translates into CASRRDRVMNTEAFF.

The chain uses TRBV3-1 (or the pseudogene TRBV3-2) and TRBJ2-2; 8 nucleotides match TRBD1. This CDR3 comprises 15 residues. V was pared by 3 bases and J by 4 bases, with 4 bases of the junction left unmatched. Germline values: CDR1 LGHDT, CDR2 YNNKEL (reference sequence). The CDR3 DNA is TGTGCCAGCAGCCACAGGGGGCGCCCCACCGGGGAGCTGTTTTTT. As protein: CASSHRGRPTGELFF.

The chain carries TRBV18 and TRBJ2-3, with unresolved D. Trimming removed 2 bases from V and 5 bases from J, with 8 bases in between. The germline gives CDR1 KGHSH, CDR2 LQKENI. CDR3 length: 13 amino acids. The CDR3 bases are TGTGCCAGCTCACCAGGGTTGGAAGATACGCAGTATTTT. It encodes CASSPGLEDTQYF.

The chain has TRBV12-3 or TRBV12-4 and TRBJ1-1; D not resolved. This CDR3 has 12 residues. V was shortened by 8 bases and J by 3 bases, with 10 bases between the two germline ends. As DNA, the CDR3 is TGTGCCAGCGCGGCGGGTTACACTGAAGCTTTCTTT. Translated, it gives CASAAGYTEAFF.

V and J are TRBV3-1 (or the pseudogene TRBV3-2) and TRBJ2-7, with 8 bases lining up with TRBD1. After removal of 4 bases from V and 5 bases from J, the junction contained 7 bases not matched to a gene. Germline lookup yields CDR1 LGHDT and CDR2 YNNKEL (reference sequence). The CDR3 is 14 residues long. The CDR3: CASSRGQGSDEQYV. Here the CDR3 DNA reads TGTGCCAGCAGCCGCGGACAGGGATCTGACGAGCAGTACGTC.

The chain recombines TRBV15 with TRBJ1-4; 9 positions match TRBD1. The V gene end was trimmed by 3 bases and the J gene end by 0 bases; junction bases not matched to a gene: 8. The CDR3 totals 18 residues. CDR1 and CDR2 from the germline V gene are LNHNV and YYDKDF (reference sequence). The CDR3 region has the DNA TGTGCCACCAGCAGGGGAGGACAGGGGCGGGCAACTAATGAAAAACTGTTTTTT. Protein product: CATSRGGQGRATNEKLFF.

The V call is TRBV5-1, the J call TRBJ2-2; D is perhaps TRBD1 or TRBD2 (5 bases each). CDR1 is SGHRS and CDR2 is YFSETQ in the germline V gene. The CDR3 length is 17 residues. V gave up 4 bases and J gave up 0 bases, with 16 bases separating them. The CDR3 loop reads CASSLPRQGPNTGELFF. CDR3 bases: TGCGCCAGCAGCCTACCCCGGCAGGGACCGAACACCGGGGAGCTGTTTTTT.

CDR3 DNA: TGTGCCAGCACCCGCGGACATCCGAATTCACCCCTCCACTTT. It yields the protein CASTRGHPNSPLHF. V is TRBV6-5 and J is TRBJ1-6, with TRBD1 as a possible D gene (5 bases). V dropped 7 bases and J dropped 7 bases, with 14 bases sitting between them. The CDR3 runs 14 residues. CDR1 MNHEY and CDR2 SVGAGI come from the germline V gene.

The chain carries TRBV12-5 and TRBJ2-1; D may match TRBD1 or TRBD2 (5 bases each). The CDR3 totals 17 residues. V was trimmed by 0 bases and J by 6 bases, leaving 18 bases between them. The germline gives CDR1 LGHNT, CDR2 FRNRAP. The CDR3 loop is CASGLVLGDPRPNEQFF. The CDR3 coding sequence is TGTGCTAGTGGTTTGGTCCTTGGGGACCCGCGGCCCAATGAGCAGTTCTTC.

This clone showed up just a few times. The chain employs TRBV27 and TRBJ1-6; 7 bases fit TRBD1. Germline values: CDR1 MNHEY, CDR2 SMNVEV (reference sequence). The CDR3 loop spans 15 amino acids. Trimming cost V 4 bases and J 7 bases; bases outside gene matches: 7. As DNA, the CDR3 is TGTGCCAGCAGTTACGTGGGACAGAAAAATTCACCCCTCCACTTT. Translating gives CASSYVGQKNSPLHF.

The genes are TRBV19 and TRBJ2-2; no definite D call. V was cut by 5 bases and J by 0 bases, with 10 bases left in between. This CDR3 is 15 amino acids long. Germline lookup yields CDR1 LNHDA and CDR2 SQIVND (reference sequence). CDR3 in DNA: TGTGCCAGTAGTTACAGAGGCGCGAACACCGGGGAGCTGTTTTTT. Translated, it gives CASSYRGANTGELFF.

V is TRBV10-1 and J is TRBJ2-3, with D uncertain. The CDR3 runs to 19 residues. The germline V gene has CDR1 WNHNN and CDR2 SYGVQD (reference sequence). The germline V and J ends were trimmed by 4 bases and 4 bases, with 27 bases remaining between them. Here the CDR3 DNA reads TGCGCCAGCAGTGGAGCCCCAACCTTCCGCGCTGCATGGGCAGATACGCAGTATTTT. Translation gives CASSGAPTFRAAWADTQYF.

The rearrangement uses TRBV6-6 and TRBJ1-2; 7 bases are a match to TRBD1. Losses at the gene ends were 3 bases for V and 8 bases for J; bases not matched to a gene: 9. Germline values: CDR1 MNHNY, CDR2 SVGAGI (reference sequence). This CDR3 has 14 residues. The CDR3 sequence: CASSYEGARRGYTF. Written as DNA, the CDR3 is TGTGCCAGCAGTTATGAGGGGGCGCGTAGGGGCTACACCTTC.

The gene calls are TRBV5-4 and TRBJ2-1; D is possibly TRBD1 (6 bases). CDR1 and CDR2 from the germline V gene are SGHNT and YYREEE (reference sequence). This CDR3 contains 15 residues. Trimming stripped 0 bases from V and 0 bases from J, with 7 bases between. The CDR3 nucleotides read TGTGCCAGCAGCTTGGTGGGGGCCTCCTACAATGAGCAGTTCTTC. Residues: CASSLVGASYNEQFF.

This rearrangement joins TRBV5-1 to TRBJ1-3; unclear D gene. The CDR3 contains 16 residues. The V gene's germline CDR1 is SGHRS and CDR2 YFSETQ. Trimming shortened V by 0 bases and J by 0 bases, and 10 bases separated the two germline ends. CDR3 region: CASSLVAGSSGNTIYF. The CDR3 bases are TGCGCCAGCAGCTTGGTTGCAGGTTCCTCTGGAAACACCATATATTTT. The full variable domain, with the rest looked up from reference TRBV5-1 and TRBJ1-3, is KAGVTQTPRYLIKTRGQQVTLSCSPISGHRSVSWYQQTPGQGLQFLFEYFSETQRNKGNFPGRFSGRQFSNSRSEMNVSTLELGDSALYLCASSLVAGSSGNTIYFGEGSWLTVV.

This sequence joins TRBV19 and TRBJ2-2, with 7 nucleotides matching TRBD1. Germline values: CDR1 LNHDA, CDR2 SQIVND (reference sequence). The CDR3 totals 13 residues. J lost 10 bases, V lost 4 bases, and 6 bases had no gene match. DNA for the CDR3: TGTGCCAGTAGTACGACAGGGTTCGCGGAGCTGTTTTTT. Amino acid sequence: CASSTTGFAELFF.

The rearrangement uses TRBV7-2 and TRBJ2-6; tentatively, D is TRBD1 or TRBD2 (6 bases each). The V and J ends lost 8 bases and 0 bases respectively, with 20 bases between them. Germline V gene lookup returns CDR1 SGHTA and CDR2 FQGNSA. The length of the CDR3 is 18 residues. The CDR3 protein is CASRPLGGQLSGANVLTF. The CDR3 nucleotides are TGTGCCAGCCGCCCCCTCGGGGGACAACTCTCTGGGGCCAACGTCCTGACTTTC.

J is TRBJ2-1 and V is TRBV7-3, with 7 nucleotides matching TRBD2. Trimming at V came to 1 base and at J to 10 bases, leaving 10 bases not matched to a gene. The germline V gene encodes CDR1 SGHTA and CDR2 FQGTGA. The CDR3 consists of 15 residues. The CDR3 loop reads CASSLRNGELAEQFF. DNA of the CDR3: TGTGCCAGCAGCTTAAGGAACGGGGAACTAGCGGAGCAGTTCTTC.

The V and J genes are TRBV19 and TRBJ1-2; no clear D. This CDR3 has 15 amino acids. V was cut by 2 bases and J by 4 bases, with 14 bases left in between. Germline V lookup: CDR1 LNHDA, CDR2 SQIVND (reference sequence). The CDR3 DNA reads as TGTGCCAGTAGTATATCTTCCACGTCGATCTATGGCTACACCTTC. It yields the protein CASSISSTSIYGYTF.

This clone was counted between two and nine times. This chain joins TRBV6-5 and TRBJ1-2; D is perhaps TRBD1 (5 bases). The CDR3 extends over 14 amino acids. V was trimmed by 7 bases and J by 3 bases, leaving 15 bases between them. Germline V CDR1 and CDR2: MNHEY, SVGAGI. The CDR3 spells CASTFRQSYYGYTF. In DNA form, the CDR3 reads TGTGCCAGCACTTTTCGACAGTCCTACTATGGCTACACCTTC.